The entry below describes one T cell receptor beta chain. Sequence at one end of the junction differs from germline and may be a read error. The length of the CDR3 is 15 residues. Per the germline V gene, CDR1 is DFQATT and CDR2 is SNEGSKA (reference sequence). Authors of the study amplified TCR beta CDR3 regions from RNA transcripts. The TCR CDR3 first-round RT-PCR relied on the HTBI primer set. TCRdb re-called the multiplex PCR reads through MiXCR, storing one row per CDR3 protein. The sample consists of 500,000 to 600,000 distinct CDR3 sequences, about 45% of them appearing once. This specimen belongs to a study of T cells in Graves' hyperthyroidism and ophthalmopathy.

Sequencing used peripheral blood or thyroid tissue (not recorded which). The receptor comes from an adult woman with Graves' disease, either hyperthyroidism or ophthalmopathy (not recorded which). The V gene is TRBV20-1, the J gene TRBJ1-6; D gene uncertain. Here the CDR3 DNA reads TGCAGTGCCAGAGATAACAACAAGGGTAATTCACCCCTCCACTTT. This translates into CSARDNNKGNSPLHF.